The 23 T cell receptor beta chains in this list originate from one sample, sequenced in a study of T cells in localized non-small cell lung cancer (dated by TCRdb to the early 2020s). Library method: the immunoSEQ multiplex PCR assay. Entries here come from immuneACCESS through TCRdb and include only in-frame sequences with V and J called. Some clones fail to appear in such tables; in the studies checked, an unresolved V gene covers under half of the shortfall, and the cause of the remainder is unknown. This sample has 6,000 or so clones in its table, and 80% to 90% of those were observed once. The biggest ten clones account for about a sixth of the sample. Material: peripheral blood, obtained before any cancer treatment. These receptor sequences come from a male donor at least 60 years old with stage I lung adenocarcinoma.

This clone has just one count. V usage is TRBV10-3 and J usage is TRBJ2-1; 7 positions match TRBD2. CDR3 length: 13 residues. The V and J ends lost 6 bases and 7 bases, in that order; junction bases with no gene match: 6. Germline lookup yields CDR1 ENHRY and CDR2 SYGVKD. CDR3 amino acids: CAISTGTKNEQFF. In DNA form, the CDR3 reads TGTGCCATCAGCACCGGGACTAAAAATGAGCAGTTCTTC.

V is TRBV27 and J is TRBJ2-3, with D unclear. Germline V gene lookup returns CDR1 MNHEY and CDR2 SMNVEV (reference sequence). V was cut by 0 bases and J by 0 bases, with 10 bases left in between. The CDR3 length is 16 residues. CDR3 sequence: CASSLSPSSSTDTQYF. The CDR3 region has the DNA TGTGCCAGCAGTTTATCCCCCAGTTCCAGCACAGATACGCAGTATTTT.

This chain connects TRBV5-4 to TRBJ2-7, with D perhaps matching TRBD2 (6 bases). The length of the CDR3 is 15 residues. The germline gives CDR1 SGHNT, CDR2 YYREEE (reference sequence). V was clipped by 4 bases and J by 7 bases, with 21 bases between them. The CDR3 bases are TGTGCCAGCAGCCAAACAAAGGGGAGTCGGGGGGAGCAGTACGTC. This gives the protein CASSQTKGSRGEQYV.

This chain uses TRBV25-1 with TRBJ1-2; D is ambiguous. Germline-derived CDR1 and CDR2 are MGHDK and SYGVNS. The CDR3 runs 14 residues. Trimming removed 2 bases from V and 4 bases from J, with 11 bases in between. The CDR3 sequence: CASSEAGVTYGYTF. The CDR3 region has the DNA TGTGCCAGCAGTGAAGCAGGCGTCACCTATGGCTACACCTTC.

CDR3 in DNA: TGTGCCAGCAGCTTACGGGGGGGCTACAATGAGCAGTTCTTC. This encodes CASSLRGGYNEQFF. The chain combines TRBV11-3 with TRBJ2-1, with 8 bases aligning to TRBD2. Per the germline V gene, CDR1 is SGHNT and CDR2 is YENEEA. The ends lost 2 bases at V and 3 bases at J; junction bases unmatched: 0. CDR3 length: 14 residues.

This rearrangement joins TRBV7-2 to TRBJ1-1; a possible D gene is TRBD1 (5 bases). Germline V lookup: CDR1 SGHTA, CDR2 FQGNSA. Trimming pared 5 bases from V and 5 bases from J, leaving 15 bases between. There are 14 residues in the CDR3. The CDR3 DNA reads TGTGCCAGCAGCCCTAGAGGGGTGGGAACTGAAGCTTTCTTT. Translation gives CASSPRGVGTEAFF.

The table lists this clone with a count of one. This chain joins TRBV30 and TRBJ2-2; either TRBD1 or TRBD2 may supply D (6 bases each). From germline, CDR1 is GTSNPN and CDR2 SVGIG (reference sequence). The CDR3 extends over 16 amino acids. V was clipped by 5 bases and J by 5 bases, with 21 bases between them. The CDR3 region is CAWEGGPGAETGELFF. CDR3 sequence (DNA): TGTGCCTGGGAAGGAGGTCCGGGGGCGGAAACCGGGGAGCTGTTTTTT.

The V call is TRBV25-1, the J call TRBJ2-3; either TRBD1 or TRBD2 may fit D (6 bases each). V shed 6 bases and J shed 4 bases, with 11 bases lying between them. CDR3 length: 13 residues. CDR1 and CDR2 (germline): MGHDK, SYGVNS. CDR3 residues: CASRPGGPDTQYF. The CDR3 DNA sequence: TGTGCCAGCAGACCCGGGGGCCCAGATACGCAGTATTTT.

The V gene is TRBV11-2, the J gene TRBJ1-3; D is unclear. Per germline, CDR1 SGHAT and CDR2 FQNNGV. The CDR3 has 15 residues. V was pared by 6 bases and J by 0 bases, with 12 bases between. CDR3 loop: CASRVGSLSGNTIYF. The CDR3 DNA sequence: TGTGCCAGCAGGGTTGGGTCCCTCTCTGGAAACACCATATATTTT. Drawing the rest from reference TRBV11-2 and TRBJ1-3, the complete variable domain is EAGVAQSPRYKIIEKRQSVAFWCNPISGHATLYWYQQILGQGPKLLIQFQNNGVVDDSQLPKDRFSAERLKGVDSTLKIQPAKLEDSAVYLCASRVGSLSGNTIYFGEGSWLTVV.

The V and J genes are TRBV7-3 and TRBJ2-2; D remains ambiguous. The CDR3 has 14 amino acids. The V gene's germline CDR1 is SGHTA and CDR2 FQGTGA. V lost 4 bases and J lost 7, with 13 bases in between. CDR3 loop: CASSSMNSGGELFF. The CDR3 region has the DNA TGTGCCAGCAGCTCCATGAACAGTGGCGGGGAGCTGTTTTTT.

CDR3 protein: CASRSGSQRETQYF. CDR3 DNA: TGCGCCAGCAGGTCGGGGTCTCAGAGGGAGACCCAGTACTTC. This rearrangement joins TRBV5-1 to TRBJ2-5; TRBD2 might be the D (5 bases). Germline V gives CDR1 SGHRS, CDR2 YFSETQ. V lost 5 bases and J lost 5, with 16 bases in between. The CDR3 consists of 14 residues.

For the CDR3, the DNA is TGCGCCAGCAGCCAAGCAAACGGCGGCGGGAGAACAGATACGCAGTATTTT. It specifies CASSQANGGGRTDTQYF. J is TRBJ2-3 and V is TRBV4-1, with TRBD2 matching over 7 bases. CDR1 is MGHRA and CDR2 is YSYEKL in the germline V gene. This CDR3 is 17 amino acids long. Trimming at V came to 1 base and at J to 3 bases, leaving 10 bases not matched to a gene.

This clone has just a few counts. This chain uses TRBV19 with TRBJ1-5; 7 bases are shared with TRBD1. Germline-derived CDR1 and CDR2 are LNHDA and SQIVND (reference sequence). The J segment lost 6 bases and the V segment lost 5 bases, leaving 7 bases of the junction unmatched. The CDR3 consists of 14 residues. DNA for the CDR3: TGTGCCAGTAGTTTCCAGGGGGGGCGTCAGCCCCAGCATTTT. Translation gives CASSFQGGRQPQHF. The whole variable domain, filled in from reference TRBV19 and TRBJ1-5, reads DGGITQSPKYLFRKEGQNVTLSCEQNLNHDAMYWYRQDPGQGLRLIYYSQIVNDFQKGDIAEGYSVSREKKESFPLTVTSAQKNPTAFYLCASSFQGGRQPQHFGDGTRLSIL.

The chain recombines TRBV6-6 with TRBJ2-2, with TRBD2 as a possible D gene (7 bases). The V and J ends lost 2 bases and 6 bases respectively, with 13 bases between them. The CDR3 loop spans 15 amino acids. Per the germline V gene, CDR1 is MNHNY and CDR2 is SVGAGI (reference sequence). CDR3 loop: CASSYVRGGSGELFF. The CDR3 DNA follows: TGTGCCAGCAGTTACGTCAGGGGAGGGTCCGGGGAGCTGTTTTTT.

This chain connects TRBV6-6 to TRBJ1-2; TRBD1 agrees at 7 bases. Germline CDR1 is MNHNY and CDR2 is SVGAGI (reference sequence). J was trimmed by 7 bases and V by 6 bases; bases with no gene match: 8. The CDR3 loop spans 13 amino acids. CDR3 in DNA: TGTGCCAGCAGCCCTACAGGGGAAAGTGGCTACACCTTC. Its protein is CASSPTGESGYTF.

V usage is TRBV6-5 and J usage is TRBJ1-2; 7 nucleotides line up with TRBD1. Unmatched junction bases numbered 9, after V lost 4 bases and J lost 4 bases. This CDR3 spans 15 amino acids. Germline assignment: CDR1 MNHEY and CDR2 SVGAGI. Here the CDR3 reads CASSLRQGRGYGYTF. CDR3 in DNA: TGTGCCAGCAGTTTACGACAGGGTCGGGGCTATGGCTACACCTTC.

This clone has a handful of counts. The chain is built from TRBV7-2 and TRBJ2-3, with 13 bases aligning to TRBD2. CDR3 length: 16 residues. V lost 0 bases and J lost 6; bases outside the gene matches: 3. CDR1 SGHTA and CDR2 FQGNSA come from the germline V gene. The CDR3 DNA is TGTGCCAGCAGCTTAGCGACTAGCGGGGGGTGGGATACGCAGTATTTT. It codes for CASSLATSGGWDTQYF.

The chain is built from TRBV9 and TRBJ2-6; D is possibly TRBD2 (5 bases). Between the trimmed V and J ends, which lost 3 bases and 0 bases, there was a span of 19 bases. This CDR3 has 19 amino acids. The germline gives CDR1 SGDLS, CDR2 YYNGEE. CDR3 region: CASSESGITKSSGANVLTF. The CDR3 DNA reads TGTGCCAGCAGCGAGTCGGGGATTACCAAAAGCTCTGGGGCCAACGTCCTGACTTTC.

This chain links TRBV12-5 with TRBJ2-2; 7 nucleotides align to TRBD1. CDR3 length equals 16 residues. Germline CDR1 is LGHNT and CDR2 is FRNRAP. V shed 5 bases and J 0 bases; nucleotides not matched to a gene: 6. The chain's CDR3 is CASGPRTGSNTGELFF. DNA of the CDR3: TGTGCTAGTGGTCCTAGGACAGGTTCGAACACCGGGGAGCTGTTTTTT.

The V call is TRBV19, the J call TRBJ2-3, with no clear D. The CDR3 length is 14 residues. The ends were cut back, 5 bases at V and 0 bases at J, with 9 bases in the middle. Germline assignment: CDR1 LNHDA and CDR2 SQIVND (reference sequence). This CDR3 reads CASSPVTSTDTQYF. The DNA of the CDR3 is TGTGCCAGTAGTCCCGTCACTAGCACAGATACGCAGTATTTT.

V and J are TRBV28 and TRBJ2-4, with D unclear. The V end lost 2 bases, the J end lost 2 bases, and 1 base lay between the germline ends. From germline, CDR1 is MDHEN and CDR2 SYDVKM. The CDR3 loop spans 12 amino acids. The CDR3 sequence: CASSLPKNIQYF. In DNA, the CDR3 is TGTGCCAGCAGTTTACCCAAAAACATTCAGTACTTC.

This clone was counted only a few times. V gene TRBV9 combines with J gene TRBJ2-3; no clear D. The CDR3 is 16 amino acids. Germline loops: CDR1 SGDLS, CDR2 YYNGEE. Deletions cut 1 base from V and 2 bases from J, with 14 bases between. CDR3 nucleotide sequence: TGTGCCAGCAGCGTACGGGTCGCAGGTGCCACAGATACGCAGTATTTT. Translated: CASSVRVAGATDTQYF.

The chain uses TRBV6-5 and TRBJ1-2; the D is unclear. Germline V CDR1 and CDR2: MNHEY, SVGAGI. V was pared by 11 bases and J by 0 bases, with 10 bases between. This CDR3 region has 12 residues. The CDR3 sequence: CAAVGANYGYTF. The DNA for the CDR3 is TGTGCCGCTGTTGGGGCTAACTATGGCTACACCTTC.